Shown below are 17 T cell receptor beta chains from a single sample sequenced in a study of blood T cell repertoires in COVID-19. Only in-frame clones appear in the TCRdb table, and some are missing; sequencing was by immunoSEQ multiplex PCR. The sample contains approximately 260,000 clones, about 88% of which appear only once. Sequencing was done on a sample of peripheral blood. Every receptor here comes from a woman between 40 and 55 years old who had recovered from COVID-19.

The genes are TRBV5-8 and TRBJ2-1; TRBD1 is a possible D gene (5 bases). Trimming cost V 8 bases and J 4 bases, with 13 bases left between them. CDR3 length: 13 residues. Germline CDR1 SGHTS, CDR2 YDEGEE. Here the CDR3 DNA reads TGTGCCAGTACCCATACAGGATACAATGAGCAGTTCTTC. Translating gives CASTHTGYNEQFF.

The chain combines TRBV5-4 with TRBJ2-7; TRBD1 matches at 9 bases. This CDR3 is 13 amino acids long. From germline, CDR1 is SGHNT and CDR2 YYREEE (reference sequence). Trimming removed 4 bases from V and 7 bases from J; junction bases left unmatched: 6. The CDR3 region is CASSGTGTGEQYF. CDR3 nucleotides: TGTGCCAGCAGCGGGACAGGGACCGGGGAGCAGTACTTC. Together with reference TRBV5-4 and TRBJ2-7, the CDR3 gives the full variable domain: ETGVTQSPTHLIKTRGQQVTLRCSSQSGHNTVSWYQQALGQGPQFIFQYYREEENGRGNFPPRFSGLQFPNYSSELNVNALELDDSALYLCASSGTGTGEQYFGPGTRLTVT.

This chain's CDR3 is CASSSIQGPGTDTQYF. The CDR3 DNA is TGTGCCAGCAGCTCGATACAGGGGCCAGGCACAGATACGCAGTATTTT. The chain links TRBV7-9 to TRBJ2-3; 7 bases are shared with TRBD1. Trimming cost V 4 bases and J 1 base; bases outside gene matches: 8. Germline V gene lookup returns CDR1 SEHNR and CDR2 FQNEAQ (reference sequence). CDR3 length equals 16 residues.

On this clone itself: The junction and the germline gene differ at one end; a read error may be behind it. This chain joins TRBV2 and TRBJ1-4; D is possibly TRBD1 (6 bases). The CDR3 totals 13 residues. In germline, CDR1 is SNHLY, CDR2 FYNNEI. The CDR3 spells CASNEGGNGKLFF. CDR3 nucleotide sequence: TGTGCCAGCAACGAGGGGGGGAATGGAAAACTGTTTTTT.

The chain links TRBV19 to TRBJ2-1; a possible D gene is TRBD1 (5 bases). The germline V gene has CDR1 LNHDA and CDR2 SQIVND (reference sequence). Trimming removed 6 bases from V and 4 bases from J, with 16 bases in between. This CDR3 region has 15 residues. In nucleotides, the CDR3 is TGTGCCAGTAGCCCATGGGGCCAGGGATACAATGAGCAGTTCTTC. As protein: CASSPWGQGYNEQFF.

The chain combines TRBV9 with TRBJ2-3; TRBD2 aligns across 12 bases. With 4 bases clipped from V and 1 base from J, the junction kept 4 bases outside the gene matches. Germline V CDR1 and CDR2: SGDLS, YYNGEE. The CDR3 runs to 16 residues. CDR3 coding DNA: TGTGCCAGCAGCACAGGACTAGCGGGGCGCACAGATACGCAGTATTTT. Protein product: CASSTGLAGRTDTQYF. Supplemented by reference TRBV9 and TRBJ2-3, the full variable domain reads DSGVTQTPKHLITATGQRVTLRCSPRSGDLSVYWYQQSLDQGLQFLIQYYNGEERAKGNILERFSAQQFPDLHSELNLSSLELGDSALYFCASSTGLAGRTDTQYFGPGTRLTVL.

This sequence joins TRBV6-5 and TRBJ2-1; TRBD2 matches 14 bases. CDR3 length: 16 amino acids. Germline V gene lookup returns CDR1 MNHEY and CDR2 SVGAGI. Germline trimming cut 0 bases from V and 10 bases from J; bases unmatched to any gene: 5. As DNA, the CDR3 is TGTGCCAGCAGTTACTCGGGACTAGCGGGGGCCCGGGAGCAGTTCTTC. Its protein is CASSYSGLAGAREQFF.

The chain uses TRBV5-1 and TRBJ1-2, with 9 bases that match TRBD1. V dropped 2 bases and J dropped 3; count of bases not matched to a gene: 5. The CDR3 is made up of 15 amino acids. Germline V CDR1 and CDR2: SGHRS, YFSETQ. The CDR3 sequence is CASSFLTGGDYGYTF. The CDR3, as DNA: TGCGCCAGCAGCTTCCTGACAGGGGGGGACTATGGCTACACCTTC.

The rearrangement uses TRBV29-1 and TRBJ1-3, with 10 bases aligning to TRBD1. The CDR3 runs 16 residues. Germline-derived CDR1 and CDR2 are SQVTM and ANQGSEA. The ends lost 6 bases at V and 2 bases at J; junction bases unmatched: 10. CDR3 nucleotide sequence: TGCAGCGTCGGAACTAGAGACAGGGGGCCTGGAAACACCATATATTTT. Its translation: CSVGTRDRGPGNTIYF.

V gene TRBV12-3 or TRBV12-4 combines with J gene TRBJ2-7; 7 nucleotides agree with TRBD2. CDR3 size: 13 residues. Trimming cost V 6 bases and J 9 bases; bases outside gene matches: 11. Written as DNA, the CDR3 is TGTGCCAGCAGGCCCCTAGGTGCGGGAGTGCAGTACTTC. Residues: CASRPLGAGVQYF.

V and J are TRBV2 and TRBJ2-5; 11 nucleotides match TRBD2. After removal of 2 bases from V and 9 bases from J, the junction contained 8 bases not matched to a gene. The CDR3 extends over 15 amino acids. CDR1 and CDR2 (germline): SNHLY, FYNNEI. CDR3 residues: CASSERSSGGEAQYF. The DNA of the CDR3 is TGTGCCAGCAGTGAACGGAGTAGCGGGGGGGAGGCCCAGTACTTC.

The chain is built from TRBV7-2 and TRBJ1-6, with 7 bases aligning to TRBD1. Germline V gives CDR1 SGHTA, CDR2 FQGNSA. The V gene end was trimmed by 4 bases and the J gene end by 7 bases; junction bases not matched to a gene: 7. There are 15 residues in the CDR3. In DNA, the CDR3 is TGTGCCAGCAGCTCGGGACAGTTCGGGAATTCACCCCTCCACTTT. Translating it yields CASSSGQFGNSPLHF. Drawing the rest from reference TRBV7-2 and TRBJ1-6, the complete variable domain is GAGVSQSPSNKVTEKGKDVELRCDPISGHTALYWYRQSLGQGLEFLIYFQGNSAPDKSGLPSDRFSAERTGGSVSTLTIQRTQQEDSAVYLCASSSGQFGNSPLHFGNGTRLTVT.

V is TRBV7-2 and J is TRBJ1-4; 7 positions agree with TRBD1. The V and J ends lost 5 bases and 5 bases, in that order; junction bases with no gene match: 8. The CDR3 has 15 residues. Germline assignment: CDR1 SGHTA and CDR2 FQGNSA. The CDR3 spells CASSLGDSSNEKLFF. The CDR3 nucleotides are TGTGCCAGCAGCCTAGGGGACAGCTCCAATGAAAAACTGTTTTTT.

The rearrangement uses TRBV5-8 and TRBJ2-5; 8 bases match TRBD1. This CDR3 has 15 residues. V gave up 0 bases and J gave up 4 bases; unmatched junction bases: 5. The V gene's germline CDR1 is SGHTS and CDR2 YDEGEE. The CDR3 nucleotides are TGTGCCAGCAGCTTGGACAGGGGGGTTGCAGAGACCCAGTACTTC. Translation: CASSLDRGVAETQYF.

V is TRBV21-1 and J is TRBJ2-3; the D call of TRBD1 is as the table states it, not checked on the DNA. TRBV21-1 is a pseudogene locus. The CDR3 runs to 15 residues. The CDR3 DNA reads as TGTGCCAGCAGGCCACAGGGGGGGCGGACAGATACGCAGTATTTT. Its translation is CASRPQGGRTDTQYF.

This chain connects TRBV6-2 or TRBV6-3 to TRBJ2-7; D gene uncertain. V shed 5 bases and J shed 0 bases, with 5 bases lying between them. This CDR3 contains 12 residues. The germline V gene has CDR1 MNHEY and CDR2 SVGEGT. The CDR3 spells CASSHSSYEQYF. CDR3 coding DNA: TGTGCCAGCAGTCATAGCTCCTACGAGCAGTACTTC.

This sequence joins TRBV12-3 or TRBV12-4 and TRBJ1-1; TRBD1 aligns across 7 bases. The length of the CDR3 is 13 residues. V trimming: 10 bases; J trimming: 1 base; junction bases outside the gene matches: 6. The CDR3 reads CATRGQENTEAFF. CDR3 in DNA: TGTGCCACAAGAGGACAGGAGAACACTGAAGCTTTCTTT.